The clone carrying this T cell receptor (beta chain) is deemed medium-sized (0.01 to 0.1%). Measured with immunoSEQ multiplex PCR; TCRdb has only the in-frame clones, and not every one. The table records about 61,000 clones, 85% to 90% of them present only once. The entry originates in a study of control samples from healthy donors and cancer patients. This sequence was found in a man between 60 and 75 years old with colorectal cancer. What was sequenced was PBMCs.

CDR3 protein: CASADSYEQYF. The CDR3 DNA sequence: TGTGCCAGCGCCGACTCCTACGAGCAGTACTTC. The chain carries TRBV11-3 and TRBJ2-7; D unresolved. Germline values: CDR1 SGHNT, CDR2 YENEEA. Between the trimmed V and J ends, which lost 8 bases and 0 bases, there was a span of 5 bases. The CDR3 has 11 residues.